A selection of T cell receptor beta chains follows, all from one sample in a study of blood T cell repertoires in COVID-19. Profiling relied on immunoSEQ multiplex PCR, and the TCRdb table lists in-frame clones only, not all of them. The sample carries about 89,000 clones, approximately 75% recorded once. The specimen was peripheral blood. The receptors were gathered from a woman older than 75 with acute or convalescent COVID-19. Each CDR3 is given with its conserved first and last residue. The D gene is left open where the match is weak. Clone size is not always given. Where it is, it says once, few, many or a class for expanded clones.

abundance,j_gene,v_gene,d_gene,CDR3aa,CDR3nt
.,TRBJ2-7,TRBV7-2,TRBD2,CASSYGTSGYEQYF,TGTGCCAGCAGCTACGGGACTAGCGGCTACGAGCAGTACTTC
once,TRBJ1-2,TRBV28,TRBD1,CASSFPGGDYGYTF,TGTGCCAGCAGTTTTCCAGGGGGCGACTATGGCTACACCTTC
once,TRBJ2-7,TRBV11-2,.,CASSLGQTYYEQYF,TGTGCCAGCAGCTTAGGACAGACTTACTACGAGCAGTACTTC
.,TRBJ2-7,TRBV11-2,TRBD2,CASSPRAAGGPYEQYF,TGTGCCAGCAGCCCCCGTGCAGCGGGGGGACCCTACGAGCAGTACTTC
.,TRBJ1-4,TRBV7-9,.,CATSHRSANEKLFF,TGTGCCACCTCCCACAGGTCGGCTAATGAAAAACTGTTTTTT
few,TRBJ1-1,TRBV2,.,CASSPEQGMNTEAFF,TGTGCCAGCAGTCCGGAACAGGGCATGAACACTGAAGCTTTCTTT
few,TRBJ2-1,TRBV18,TRBD1,CASSAGTGTYNEQFF,TGTGCCAGCTCAGCCGGGACAGGGACCTACAATGAGCAGTTCTTC
.,TRBJ2-7,TRBV18,.,CASSLQGPRYEQYF,TGTGCCAGCTCACTCCAGGGGCCTAGGTACGAGCAGTACTTC
.,TRBJ2-3,TRBV18,TRBD1,CASSQYRGRTDTQYF,TGTGCCAGCTCACAGTACAGGGGGCGGACAGATACGCAGTATTTT
.,TRBJ1-2,TRBV4-2,.,CASSLDGSYGYTF,TGTGCCAGCAGCCTAGACGGGAGCTATGGCTACACCTTC
.,TRBJ2-2,TRBV4-2,TRBD1,CASSPRDRGSTGELFF,TGTGCCAGCAGCCCCCGGGACAGGGGGTCCACCGGGGAGCTGTTTTTT
.,TRBJ1-1,TRBV14,.,CASSPRSQGMNTEAFF,TGTGCCAGCAGCCCCAGATCTCAGGGCATGAACACTGAAGCTTTCTTT
.,TRBJ2-5,TRBV5-5,TRBD1,CASSSDRRETQYF,TGTGCCAGCAGCTCGGACAGGCGAGAGACCCAGTACTTC
.,TRBJ2-2,TRBV27,TRBD2,CASRRGGASSGELFF,TGTGCCAGCAGACGGGGGGGGGCGTCCTCCGGGGAGCTGTTTTTT
.,TRBJ2-5,TRBV24-1,TRBD1,CATSEGQLQETQYF,TGTGCCACCAGTGAGGGACAGCTCCAAGAGACCCAGTACTTC
.,TRBJ1-2,TRBV11-2,.,CASSFSERDGYTF,TGTGCCAGCAGCTTCTCAGAACGGGATGGCTACACCTTC
.,TRBJ1-2,TRBV5-4,TRBD1,CASSEGQNYGYTF,TGTGCCAGCAGCGAGGGACAGAACTATGGCTACACCTTC
.,TRBJ1-4,TRBV5-1,.,CASSLVTGIATNEKLFF,TGCGCCAGCAGCTTGGTAACAGGGATCGCAACTAATGAAAAACTGTTTTTT
.,TRBJ1-3,TRBV3-1/TRBV3-2,.,CASARGLTGNTIYF,TGTGCCAGCGCTAGGGGACTCACTGGAAACACCATATATTTT
.,TRBJ2-2,TRBV5-1,TRBD1,CASSVDRVGTGELFF,TGCGCCAGCAGCGTGGACAGGGTTGGCACCGGGGAGCTGTTTTTT
.,TRBJ2-7,TRBV7-8,.,CASSFRGYTYEQYF,TGTGCCAGCAGCTTCAGGGGCTACACCTACGAGCAGTACTTC
.,TRBJ2-1,TRBV5-1,.,CASSLPQGYYNEQFF,TGCGCCAGCAGCTTGCCCCAGGGGTATTACAATGAGCAGTTCTTC